This TCR beta chain stems from a study of cytomegalovirus exposure and HLA in healthy donors. Germline-derived CDR1 and CDR2 are SGHTA and FQGNSA. The CDR3 sequence is 13 residues long. Trimming took off 5 bases at V and 5 bases at J, with 12 bases between the two ends. Study-level findings and limits: Cytomegalovirus-associated TCR beta chains were listed, numbering 164. According to reports, the classifier identified cytomegalovirus status with high specificity and sensitivity.

As concerns this clone: What it binds is unknown.

TCRdb keeps only in-frame clones here, not all; method: immunoSEQ multiplex PCR. Among over 200,000 clones listed, about 86% were seen once. This sequence was found in a woman between 18 and 30 years old in good health and CMV-seronegative. The chain couples TRBV7-2 to TRBJ1-1, with D possibly matching TRBD1 (6 bases). The sequenced material came from PBMCs. CDR3 amino acids: CASSTLDSTEAFF. CDR3 bases: TGTGCCAGCAGCACCTTGGACAGTACTGAAGCTTTCTTT.